The rows below give T cell receptor beta chains drawn from one sample of a study of somatic mutations in cytotoxic T cells in rheumatoid arthritis. The protocol was immunoSEQ multiplex PCR, while the TCRdb copy is restricted to in-frame clones and leaves out a portion. This sample carries roughly 9,300 clones, about nine tenths of them seen once, and the ten largest clones take about 15%. Material: CD8+ T cells sorted from blood. The source is a woman between 18 and 29 years old with rheumatoid arthritis. The CDR3 runs from the conserved cysteine through the conserved F or W. The D gene is left open where the match is weak. Rows give clone size only sometimes, using once, few, many, or a class for an expanded clone.

d_call: NA
j_call: TRBJ1-1
clone_size: NA
v_call: TRBV9
cdr3_aa: CASSHQGSTEAFF
cdr3_nt: TGTGCCAGCAGCCACCAGGGGAGCACTGAAGCTTTCTTT

d_call: NA
j_call: TRBJ1-4
clone_size: NA
v_call: TRBV7-9
cdr3_aa: CASSLEFGYSTNEKLFF
cdr3_nt: TGTGCCAGCAGCTTAGAATTCGGGTACTCAACTAATGAAAAACTGTTTTTT

d_call: TRBD2
j_call: TRBJ2-7
clone_size: few
v_call: TRBV2
cdr3_aa: CASSEGRGGAYEQYF
cdr3_nt: TGTGCCAGCAGTGAGGGCCGGGGGGGGGCCTACGAGCAGTACTTC

d_call: TRBD2
j_call: TRBJ2-3
clone_size: NA
v_call: TRBV6-6
cdr3_aa: CASSYGTSWADTQYF
cdr3_nt: TGTGCCAGCAGTTACGGGACTAGTTGGGCAGATACGCAGTATTTT

d_call: TRBD1
j_call: TRBJ1-4
clone_size: NA
v_call: TRBV13
cdr3_aa: CASSLRQGAEKLFF
cdr3_nt: TGTGCCAGCAGCTTGAGGCAGGGGGCTGAAAAACTGTTTTTT

d_call: NA
j_call: TRBJ2-1
clone_size: NA
v_call: TRBV7-9
cdr3_aa: CASSFWQGNYNEQFF
cdr3_nt: TGTGCCAGCAGCTTTTGGCAGGGGAACTACAATGAGCAGTTCTTC

d_call: TRBD1
j_call: TRBJ2-7
clone_size: NA
v_call: TRBV19
cdr3_aa: CASSIRGQGVVSYEQYF
cdr3_nt: TGTGCCAGTAGTATTAGGGGACAGGGGGTTGTCAGCTACGAGCAGTACTTC

d_call: TRBD1
j_call: TRBJ1-2
clone_size: NA
v_call: TRBV29-1
cdr3_aa: CSVEESGGTLNYGYTF
cdr3_nt: TGCAGCGTTGAAGAGTCAGGGGGTACTCTTAACTATGGCTACACCTTC

d_call: NA
j_call: TRBJ1-2
clone_size: NA
v_call: TRBV18
cdr3_aa: CASSPGGVGYGYTF
cdr3_nt: TGTGCCAGCTCACCAGGAGGTGTAGGGTATGGCTACACCTTC

d_call: NA
j_call: TRBJ2-7
clone_size: NA
v_call: TRBV6-6
cdr3_aa: CASRYAGAEQYF
cdr3_nt: TGTGCCAGCAGATATGCGGGGGCTGAGCAGTACTTC

d_call: TRBD2
j_call: TRBJ2-1
clone_size: NA
v_call: TRBV4-3
cdr3_aa: CASSQVPLSGGSYNEQFF
cdr3_nt: TGCGCCAGCAGCCAAGTCCCCTTAAGCGGGGGGTCCTACAATGAGCAGTTCTTC

d_call: TRBD2
j_call: TRBJ2-3
clone_size: NA
v_call: TRBV28
cdr3_aa: CASSHHGLAGGTDTQYF
cdr3_nt: TGTGCCAGCAGTCACCATGGACTAGCGGGAGGGACCGATACGCAGTATTTT

d_call: NA
j_call: TRBJ1-4
clone_size: once
v_call: TRBV27
cdr3_aa: CASSRWAGPEKLFF
cdr3_nt: TGTGCCAGCAGCCGGTGGGCAGGTCCTGAAAAACTGTTTTTT

d_call: TRBD1
j_call: TRBJ2-7
clone_size: NA
v_call: TRBV5-4
cdr3_aa: CASSLDRGAYEQYF
cdr3_nt: TGTGCCAGCAGCTTGGACAGGGGAGCCTACGAGCAGTACTTC

d_call: NA
j_call: TRBJ1-4
clone_size: NA
v_call: TRBV6-5
cdr3_aa: CASSSKTGALNEKLFF
cdr3_nt: TGTGCCAGCAGTTCCAAAACCGGTGCCCTTAATGAAAAACTGTTTTTT

d_call: NA
j_call: TRBJ1-1
clone_size: NA
v_call: TRBV5-5
cdr3_aa: CASELNVERWTEAFF
cdr3_nt: TGTGCCAGCGAGCTTAATGTTGAGAGATGGACTGAAGCTTTCTTT

d_call: TRBD1
j_call: TRBJ2-7
clone_size: NA
v_call: TRBV10-3
cdr3_aa: CAITGTEENEQYF
cdr3_nt: TGTGCCATCACTGGGACAGAAGAGAACGAGCAGTACTTC

d_call: NA
j_call: TRBJ1-2
clone_size: NA
v_call: TRBV4-3
cdr3_aa: CASSQKGGHYGYTF
cdr3_nt: TGCGCCAGCAGCCAAAAAGGCGGCCACTATGGCTACACCTTC

d_call: TRBD2
j_call: TRBJ2-7
clone_size: few
v_call: TRBV5-4
cdr3_aa: CASTSAGGPHEQYF
cdr3_nt: TGTGCCAGCACCTCAGCGGGAGGGCCCCACGAGCAGTACTTC

d_call: NA
j_call: TRBJ1-2
clone_size: NA
v_call: TRBV2
cdr3_aa: CAILIPGPKRGGGYTF
cdr3_nt: TGTGCCATCCTGATCCCTGGGCCAAAGCGGGGGGGCGGCTACACCTTC

d_call: NA
j_call: TRBJ1-2
clone_size: NA
v_call: TRBV27
cdr3_aa: CASRPRGNYGYTF
cdr3_nt: TGTGCCAGCAGGCCGCGGGGGAACTATGGCTACACCTTC

d_call: NA
j_call: TRBJ1-2
clone_size: NA
v_call: TRBV27
cdr3_aa: CASMGVVGYTF
cdr3_nt: TGTGCCAGCATGGGAGTAGTTGGCTACACCTTC

d_call: NA
j_call: TRBJ1-2
clone_size: NA
v_call: TRBV7-9
cdr3_aa: CASSFREKYTF
cdr3_nt: TGTGCCAGCAGCTTTCGGGAGAAATACACCTTC

d_call: NA
j_call: TRBJ2-5
clone_size: few
v_call: TRBV7-6
cdr3_aa: CASSLAGGLETQYF
cdr3_nt: TGTGCCAGCAGCTTAGCGGGGGGTTTGGAGACCCAGTACTTC

d_call: NA
j_call: TRBJ1-1
clone_size: few
v_call: TRBV29-1
cdr3_aa: CSVIHGLGAFF
cdr3_nt: TGCAGCGTAATTCACGGGTTAGGAGCTTTCTTT

d_call: TRBD2
j_call: TRBJ2-7
clone_size: once
v_call: TRBV5-4
cdr3_aa: CASSSRGGSSYEQYF
cdr3_nt: TGTGCCAGCAGCTCGCGGGGGGGCAGTTCCTACGAGCAGTACTTC

d_call: NA
j_call: TRBJ2-1
clone_size: NA
v_call: TRBV4-1
cdr3_aa: CASSHPPLNSYNEQFF
cdr3_nt: TGCGCCAGCAGCCATCCACCGCTAAACTCCTACAATGAGCAGTTCTTC

d_call: TRBD1
j_call: TRBJ1-3
clone_size: NA
v_call: TRBV5-5
cdr3_aa: CASSDPGQTISHSGNTIYF
cdr3_nt: TGTGCCAGCAGCGATCCGGGACAGACAATAAGTCACTCTGGAAACACCATATATTTT

d_call: NA
j_call: TRBJ2-1
clone_size: NA
v_call: TRBV6-1
cdr3_aa: CASSRSPSGADEQFF
cdr3_nt: TGTGCCAGCAGCAGGTCCCCATCCGGAGCGGATGAGCAGTTCTTC

d_call: TRBD2
j_call: TRBJ2-7
clone_size: NA
v_call: TRBV5-1
cdr3_aa: CASSFRVGAGQRSYEQYF
cdr3_nt: TGCGCCAGCAGCTTCCGCGTGGGAGCGGGGCAACGCTCCTACGAGCAGTACTTC

d_call: NA
j_call: TRBJ1-6
clone_size: large
v_call: TRBV7-9
cdr3_aa: CASSLRRENSPLHF
cdr3_nt: TGTGCCAGCAGCTTAAGACGGGAAAATTCACCCCTCCACTTT

d_call: NA
j_call: TRBJ1-2
clone_size: NA
v_call: TRBV25-1
cdr3_aa: CASSERGEGYGYTF
cdr3_nt: TGTGCCAGCAGTGAAAGAGGCGAGGGATATGGCTACACCTTC

d_call: TRBD2
j_call: TRBJ2-6
clone_size: NA
v_call: TRBV9
cdr3_aa: CASSATGGTGANVLTF
cdr3_nt: TGTGCCAGCTCCGCCACGGGGGGGACTGGGGCCAACGTCCTGACTTTC

d_call: TRBD2
j_call: TRBJ2-1
clone_size: NA
v_call: TRBV7-9
cdr3_aa: CASSSSPAGIDNEQFF
cdr3_nt: TGTGCCAGCAGCTCCTCCCCAGCGGGGATCGACAATGAGCAGTTCTTC

d_call: TRBD2
j_call: TRBJ2-1
clone_size: NA
v_call: TRBV9
cdr3_aa: CASSTTSGRAVPHNEQFF
cdr3_nt: TGTGCCAGCAGCACGACTAGCGGGAGGGCTGTTCCCCACAATGAGCAGTTCTTC

d_call: TRBD1
j_call: TRBJ1-4
clone_size: NA
v_call: TRBV7-9
cdr3_aa: CASSTAEGADEKLFF
cdr3_nt: TGTGCCAGCAGCACCGCAGAGGGGGCTGATGAAAAACTGTTTTTT

d_call: TRBD1
j_call: TRBJ2-5
clone_size: NA
v_call: TRBV7-9
cdr3_aa: CASSLSLGDRSREQYF
cdr3_nt: TGTGCCAGCAGCTTAAGTCTAGGGGACAGGTCGAGAGAGCAGTACTTC

d_call: TRBD2
j_call: TRBJ2-1
clone_size: once
v_call: TRBV7-9
cdr3_aa: CASSLDSVAGGYNEQFF
cdr3_nt: TGTGCCAGCAGCTTAGACTCCGTAGCGGGGGGGTACAATGAGCAGTTCTTC

d_call: NA
j_call: TRBJ2-7
clone_size: NA
v_call: TRBV5-8
cdr3_aa: CASSPFTYEQYF
cdr3_nt: TGTGCCAGCAGCCCTTTTACCTACGAGCAGTACTTC

d_call: TRBD2
j_call: TRBJ2-3
clone_size: NA
v_call: TRBV19
cdr3_aa: CASSLAGGPTDTQYF
cdr3_nt: TGTGCCAGTAGTTTAGCGGGAGGGCCGACAGATACGCAGTATTTT

d_call: TRBD1
j_call: TRBJ1-1
clone_size: NA
v_call: TRBV15
cdr3_aa: CATGTANTEAFF
cdr3_nt: TGTGCCACCGGGACAGCTAACACTGAAGCTTTCTTT

d_call: TRBD1
j_call: TRBJ1-5
clone_size: NA
v_call: TRBV4-1
cdr3_aa: CASSPNDRGNQPQHF
cdr3_nt: TGCGCCAGCAGCCCGAACGACAGGGGAAATCAGCCCCAGCATTTT

d_call: TRBD2
j_call: TRBJ2-1
clone_size: once
v_call: TRBV6-5
cdr3_aa: CASSYTLGGTGEQFF
cdr3_nt: TGTGCCAGCAGTTACACCCTGGGGGGGACTGGCGAGCAGTTCTTC

d_call: TRBD2
j_call: TRBJ2-1
clone_size: NA
v_call: TRBV27
cdr3_aa: CASRSGTSGLNEQFF
cdr3_nt: TGTGCCAGCAGATCCGGGACTAGCGGGCTTAATGAGCAGTTCTTC

d_call: NA
j_call: TRBJ2-7
clone_size: NA
v_call: TRBV9
cdr3_aa: CASSGEAGQVDF
cdr3_nt: TGTGCCAGCAGCGGAGAAGCGGGACAGGTGGACTTC

d_call: NA
j_call: TRBJ1-1
clone_size: NA
v_call: TRBV15
cdr3_aa: CATSSPATVIGEAFF
cdr3_nt: TGTGCCACCAGCAGCCCCGCCACTGTAATCGGTGAAGCTTTCTTT

d_call: TRBD1
j_call: TRBJ1-6
clone_size: once
v_call: TRBV9
cdr3_aa: CASSVSFDRGLNSPLHF
cdr3_nt: TGTGCCAGCAGCGTCTCGTTCGACAGGGGTTTGAATTCACCCCTCCACTTT

d_call: NA
j_call: TRBJ2-5
clone_size: NA
v_call: TRBV7-9
cdr3_aa: CASGPYQETQYF
cdr3_nt: TGTGCCAGCGGGCCGTACCAAGAGACCCAGTACTTC

d_call: TRBD1
j_call: TRBJ2-7
clone_size: NA
v_call: TRBV7-2
cdr3_aa: CASSPYRGDYEQYF
cdr3_nt: TGTGCCAGCAGCCCTTACAGGGGAGACTACGAGCAGTACTTC

d_call: TRBD1
j_call: TRBJ1-2
clone_size: NA
v_call: TRBV25-1
cdr3_aa: CASRLDRERGYTF
cdr3_nt: TGTGCCAGCAGACTGGACAGGGAAAGGGGCTACACCTTC

d_call: NA
j_call: TRBJ2-7
clone_size: NA
v_call: TRBV6-5
cdr3_aa: CASTPSAGHYEQYF
cdr3_nt: TGTGCCAGCACCCCATCGGCAGGGCACTACGAGCAGTACTTC

d_call: NA
j_call: TRBJ1-5
clone_size: NA
v_call: TRBV28
cdr3_aa: CASSTSIWSNQPQHF
cdr3_nt: TGTGCCAGCAGTACATCGATTTGGAGCAATCAGCCCCAGCATTTT

d_call: NA
j_call: TRBJ2-3
clone_size: NA
v_call: TRBV5-1
cdr3_aa: CASRRKITPEVPDTQYF
cdr3_nt: TGCGCCAGCAGACGGAAGATTACCCCGGAGGTCCCAGATACGCAGTATTTT

d_call: TRBD1
j_call: TRBJ1-2
clone_size: NA
v_call: TRBV9
cdr3_aa: CASSADRGQGYTF
cdr3_nt: TGTGCCAGCAGCGCTGACAGGGGGCAAGGCTACACCTTC